This T cell receptor (beta chain) stems from a study of early T cells in non-severe SARS-CoV-2 infection. Study as a whole: Sequencing was performed on bulk RNA from unsorted whole blood, leaving chains unpaired. Study findings and constraints: VDJdb matching favored anti-spike CD8 responses, missing private and CD4 specificities.

V lost 3 bases and J lost 2, with 22 bases in between. The CDR3 runs 18 residues. Germline CDR1 and CDR2: SEHNR and FQNEAQ (reference sequence). In the case of this clonotype: What it binds is not known.

Individual cDNA molecules were tagged with unique molecular identifiers. TCRdb analysed the 5' RACE reads with MiXCR anew, one entry per CDR3 protein. The sample lists fewer than 100,000 distinct CDR3 sequences, 11% occurring once. This TCR was sampled from an adult who was a healthcare worker with PCR-confirmed SARS-CoV-2 infection or an uninfected control (not recorded which). Sequencing input: whole blood. The gene calls are TRBV7-9 and TRBJ1-2; TRBD1 might be the D (5 bases). Written as DNA, the CDR3 is TGTGCCAGCAGCTTCGGGTCTCCAGGGCTATCCACGAACTATGGCTACACCTTC. Amino acids: CASSFGSPGLSTNYGYTF.